Shown below are 26 T cell receptor beta chains from a single sample sequenced in a study of CXCR3-negative and CXCR3-positive naive CD8 T cells. Via 5' RACE with UMI labels, TRB cDNA libraries were prepared. From the 5' RACE reads, TCRdb lists one entry per CDR3 protein and no DNA. This table holds 37,000 or so distinct CDR3 sequences. The sequencing sample was made of memory CD8+ T cells from blood. Every receptor here comes from a human donor in good health. Some clones in this sample may be carry-over from other donors' samples.

The chain couples TRBV15 to TRBJ2-5; no DNA is available, so the TRBD1 call from TCRdb remains unchecked. The CDR3 covers 14 residues. The germline V gene has CDR1 LNHNV and CDR2 YYDKDF (reference sequence). CDR3 loop: CATSRPDRQETQYF.

This rearrangement joins TRBV14 to TRBJ1-6. The CDR3 extends over 19 amino acids. Looked up from germline, CDR1 is SGHDN and CDR2 is FVKESK. The CDR3 protein is CASSEIQNPTSSYNSPLHF.

The genes are TRBV20-1 and TRBJ2-7; TCRdb's assignment of TRBD2 cannot be checked, as there is no DNA. Germline CDR1 reads DFQATT; CDR2 reads SNEGSKA (reference sequence). CDR3 length: 12 residues. CDR3 region: CSAGLAGLEQYF.

The genes are TRBV5-6 and TRBJ2-7; the D call of TRBD1 rests on TCRdb alone, since no DNA is present to check it. Germline assignment: CDR1 SGHDT and CDR2 YYEEEE. The CDR3 length is 13 residues. The CDR3: CASSLSRGAEQYF. The full variable domain, rest sourced from reference TRBV5-6 and TRBJ2-7, is DAGVTQSPTHLIKTRGQQVTLRCSPKSGHDTVSWYQQALGQGPQFIFQYYEEEERQRGNFPDRFSGHQFPNYSSELNVNALLLGDSALYLCASSLSRGAEQYFGPGTRLTVT.

V is TRBV11-3 and J is TRBJ1-2; the TCRdb D gene call, TRBD1, has no DNA to confirm it. CDR1 is SGHNT and CDR2 is YENEEA in the germline V gene. The CDR3 is 17 residues long. The CDR3 reads CASSLVGQGVSKNGYTF.

This chain uses TRBV7-9 with TRBJ1-1. This CDR3 contains 15 residues. Germline loops: CDR1 SEHNR, CDR2 FQNEAQ (reference sequence). The CDR3 region is CASSSMGKQNTEAFF.

This chain connects TRBV20-1 to TRBJ2-7; TCRdb returns TRBD1, unconfirmable since there is no DNA. Germline loops: CDR1 DFQATT, CDR2 SNEGSKA (reference sequence). CDR3 length: 13 residues. The CDR3 spells CSVGRTGGHEQYF.

The chain is built from TRBV7-6 and TRBJ2-5. This CDR3 has 15 amino acids. The germline CDR1 and CDR2 sequences are SGHVS and FNYEAQ. This CDR3 reads CASSSGVGRQETQYF.

The rearrangement uses TRBV18 and TRBJ2-1. Germline V gene lookup returns CDR1 KGHSH and CDR2 LQKENI. CDR3 length equals 14 residues. This chain's CDR3 is CASSPDVGNNEQFF.

The chain joins TRBV12-3 or TRBV12-4 to TRBJ1-5; checking the TCRdb D call of TRBD1 is not possible without DNA. CDR3 length: 15 residues. CDR3 loop: CASRWGGGSNQPQHF.

The chain employs TRBV7-9 and TRBJ1-1. This CDR3 is built from 12 residues. The germline CDR1 and CDR2 sequences are SEHNR and FQNEAQ (reference sequence). This chain's CDR3 is CASSFGEAEAFF. The full variable domain, rest sourced from reference TRBV7-9 and TRBJ1-1, is DTGVSQNPRHKITKRGQNVTFRCDPISEHNRLYWYRQTLGQGPEFLTYFQNEAQLEKSRLLSDRFSAERPKGSFSTLEIQRTEQGDSAMYLCASSFGEAEAFFGQGTRLTVV.

The chain joins TRBV28 to TRBJ1-1; TCRdb indicates TRBD1, and absent DNA this call remains unverified. Germline values: CDR1 MDHEN, CDR2 SYDVKM. This CDR3 contains 14 residues. The CDR3 sequence is CASSLDSYNTEAFF.

The CDR3: CASSQDPGGNTEAFF. This sequence joins TRBV4-3 and TRBJ1-1; TCRdb selects TRBD1, and the lack of DNA leaves this call unchecked. CDR1 and CDR2 (germline): LGHNA, YSLEER. The CDR3 is 15 residues long.

The V and J genes are TRBV29-1 and TRBJ2-1; the TCRdb D gene call, TRBD1, has no DNA to confirm it. The CDR3 has 14 amino acids. Germline values: CDR1 SQVTM, CDR2 ANQGSEA. The CDR3 sequence is CSVVPGVSYNEQFF.

This chain uses TRBV2 with TRBJ2-3; the D call of TRBD2 rests on TCRdb alone, since no DNA is present to check it. CDR3 size: 15 residues. In germline, CDR1 is SNHLY, CDR2 FYNNEI. CDR3 amino acids: CASSDLAGATDTQYF.

The rearrangement links TRBV28 to TRBJ2-2; TCRdb indicates TRBD1, and absent DNA this call remains unverified. Germline lookup yields CDR1 MDHEN and CDR2 SYDVKM. This CDR3 has 14 amino acids. The CDR3 spells CASSTRTGPGELFF.

This chain links TRBV10-3 with TRBJ2-5; the TRBD1 assignment by TCRdb is unverifiable without DNA. This CDR3 has 15 residues. The V gene's germline CDR1 is ENHRY and CDR2 SYGVKD. CDR3 region: CAISEFGAGEETQYF.

This rearrangement joins TRBV7-6 to TRBJ2-1; the TRBD1 assignment by TCRdb is unverifiable without DNA. Germline loops: CDR1 SGHVS, CDR2 FNYEAQ. The CDR3 has 12 amino acids. CDR3 loop: CASSWGSGEQFF.

V is TRBV7-9 and J is TRBJ1-1. This CDR3 spans 11 amino acids. CDR1 and CDR2 from the germline V gene are SEHNR and FQNEAQ (reference sequence). The CDR3 protein is CATRRGTEAFF.

The gene calls are TRBV9 and TRBJ1-4; TCRdb lists TRBD1, though no DNA is available to test this call. CDR3 size: 15 residues. Germline V CDR1 and CDR2: SGDLS, YYNGEE. The CDR3: CASSVDGAVEGELFF.

V and J are TRBV7-2 and TRBJ2-7; TCRdb lists TRBD2, though no DNA is available to test this call. The germline CDR1 and CDR2 sequences are SGHTA and FQGNSA. The CDR3 consists of 15 residues. CDR3 region: CATAGEAGGSYEQYF. Using reference TRBV7-2 and TRBJ2-7 for the parts outside the CDR3, the full variable domain is GAGVSQSPSNKVTEKGKDVELRCDPISGHTALYWYRQSLGQGLEFLIYFQGNSAPDKSGLPSDRFSAERTGGSVSTLTIQRTQQEDSAVYLCATAGEAGGSYEQYFGPGTRLTVT.

The chain has TRBV29-1 and TRBJ2-2; TCRdb lists TRBD2, though no DNA is available to test this call. Germline V lookup: CDR1 SQVTM, CDR2 ANQGSEA. The CDR3 runs 13 residues. CDR3: CSILDQRGGELFF.

The chain carries TRBV5-6 and TRBJ1-5; the TRBD1 assignment by TCRdb is unverifiable without DNA. Germline CDR1 reads SGHDT; CDR2 reads YYEEEE. There are 16 residues in the CDR3. The CDR3 protein is CASSFRAGSPGEPQHF.

The rearrangement uses TRBV7-4 and TRBJ1-5. The CDR3 is made up of 16 amino acids. Germline CDR1 SGHVT, CDR2 SQSDAQ. CDR3 loop: CASSSEDSGYNQPQHF.

The rearrangement links TRBV30 to TRBJ2-1; there is no DNA to check the TCRdb D call of TRBD2. Germline CDR1 reads GTSNPN; CDR2 reads SVGIG (reference sequence). The CDR3 is 14 residues long. This chain's CDR3 is CAFGLAIQKGEQFF. Full variable domain (outside the CDR3, taken from reference TRBV30 and TRBJ2-1): SQTIHQWPATLVQPVGSPLSLECTVEGTSNPNLYWYRQAAGRGLQLLFYSVGIGQISSEVPQNLSASRPQDRQFILSSKKLLLSDSGFYLCAFGLAIQKGEQFFGPGTRLTVL.

The V gene is TRBV30, the J gene TRBJ2-7; the TCRdb call, TRBD1, lacks DNA for checking. The CDR3 has 12 amino acids. In germline, CDR1 is GTSNPN, CDR2 SVGIG (reference sequence). The chain's CDR3 is CAWADRDYEQYF.